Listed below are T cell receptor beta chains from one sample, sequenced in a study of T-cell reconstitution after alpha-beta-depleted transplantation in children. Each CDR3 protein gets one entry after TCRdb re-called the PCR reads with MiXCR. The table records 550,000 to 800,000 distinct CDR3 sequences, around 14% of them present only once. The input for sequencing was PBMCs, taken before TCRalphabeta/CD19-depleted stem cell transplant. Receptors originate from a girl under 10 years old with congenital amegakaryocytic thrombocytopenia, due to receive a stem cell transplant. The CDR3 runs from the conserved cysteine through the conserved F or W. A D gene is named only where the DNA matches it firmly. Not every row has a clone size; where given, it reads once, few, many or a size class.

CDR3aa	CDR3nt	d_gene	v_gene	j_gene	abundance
CASSLSGSEETQYF	TGTGCCAGCAGTTTATCAGGAAGCGAAGAGACCCAGTACTTC	.	TRBV12-3/TRBV12-4	TRBJ2-5	many
CASIGADTQYF	TGTGCCAGCATTGGGGCGGATACGCAGTATTTT	.	TRBV28	TRBJ2-3	many
CASSRTSGYNEQFF	TGTGCCAGCAGTCGGACTAGCGGATACAATGAGCAGTTCTTC	TRBD2	TRBV12-3/TRBV12-4	TRBJ2-1	many
CASSFAGTPSTDTQYF	TGCGCCAGCAGCTTCGCCGGGACACCTAGCACAGATACGCAGTATTTT	.	TRBV5-1	TRBJ2-3	few
CASSYSGPGQGLETQYF	TGTGCCAGCAGTTACTCTGGCCCCGGACAGGGGTTGGAGACCCAGTACTTC	TRBD1	TRBV6-5	TRBJ2-5	many
CSARDLRDYYNEQFF	TGCAGTGCTAGAGATTTAAGGGATTACTACAATGAGCAGTTCTTC	.	TRBV20-1	TRBJ2-1	few
CASSYSPFADTQYF	TGTGCCAGCAGTTACTCCCCGTTCGCGGATACGCAGTATTTT	.	TRBV6-5	TRBJ2-3	many
CAISESGGGAYNEQFF	TGTGCCATCAGTGAGTCCGGCGGGGGGGCCTACAATGAGCAGTTCTTC	TRBD2	TRBV10-3	TRBJ2-1	.
CASSLGGTSGRTDTQYF	TGTGCCAGCAGCTTAGGAGGGACTAGCGGGAGGACAGATACGCAGTATTTT	TRBD2	TRBV11-2	TRBJ2-3	few
CASSLYSGAYEQYF	TGTGCCAGCAGTTTGTATAGCGGGGCCTACGAGCAGTACTTC	TRBD2	TRBV12-3/TRBV12-4	TRBJ2-7	.
CASSRGRGQHSYNEQFF	TGTGCCAGCAGCCGTGGGAGGGGGCAACACTCCTACAATGAGCAGTTCTTC	.	TRBV7-8	TRBJ2-1	.
CASENLYEQYF	TGTGCCAGCGAAAACCTCTACGAGCAGTACTTC	.	TRBV7-9	TRBJ2-7	many
CASSLGLAGLSTDTQYF	TGTGCCAGCAGCTTAGGACTAGCGGGACTAAGCACAGATACGCAGTATTTT	TRBD2	TRBV7-2	TRBJ2-3	.
CSAQGLGNGTGELFF	TGCAGTGCACAAGGACTGGGGAATGGTACCGGGGAGCTGTTTTTT	.	TRBV20-1	TRBJ2-2	.
CSARVPIAGRDNEQFF	TGCAGTGCTAGAGTTCCAATAGCGGGGAGAGACAATGAGCAGTTCTTC	TRBD2	TRBV20-1	TRBJ2-1	many
CASSPGLAGSSEQFF	TGTGCCAGCAGCCCGGGACTAGCGGGTTCAAGTGAGCAGTTCTTC	TRBD2	TRBV5-5	TRBJ2-1	.
CASSLDSRGWFNEQFF	TGTGCCAGCAGCTTAGATTCCAGGGGGTGGTTCAATGAGCAGTTCTTC	TRBD1	TRBV7-2	TRBJ2-1	many
CASRTGGREQYF	TGTGCCAGCAGAACAGGGGGCCGCGAGCAGTACTTC	TRBD1	TRBV12-3/TRBV12-4	TRBJ2-7	many
CASSDAGGTDNEQFF	TGCGCCAGCAGTGATGCGGGAGGGACGGACAATGAGCAGTTCTTC	TRBD2	TRBV10-1	TRBJ2-1	few
CSARGAGGGRDTQYF	TGCAGTGCTAGAGGAGCGGGAGGGGGACGGGATACGCAGTATTTT	TRBD2	TRBV20-1	TRBJ2-3	.
CASSQTSGTDIQYF	TGTGCCAGCAGCCAGACTAGCGGGACAGACATTCAGTACTTC	TRBD2	TRBV12-3/TRBV12-4	TRBJ2-4	many
CSVGGAPGDSTDTQYF	TGCAGCGTTGGCGGAGCCCCGGGAGATAGCACAGATACGCAGTATTTT	.	TRBV29-1	TRBJ2-3	many
CASSLAEGGNTIYF	TGTGCCAGCAGCTTAGCAGAAGGGGGTAACACCATATATTTT	.	TRBV7-9	TRBJ1-3	.
CSVQLVGGLQETQYF	TGCAGCGTTCAATTAGTAGGTGGGCTTCAAGAGACCCAGTACTTC	.	TRBV29-1	TRBJ2-5	many
CASSLDPTSGSYEQYF	TGCGCCAGCAGCTTGGATCCGACTAGCGGGAGCTACGAGCAGTACTTC	TRBD2	TRBV5-1	TRBJ2-7	many
CAISESGLAADTQYF	TGTGCCATCAGTGAGTCGGGACTAGCGGCAGATACGCAGTATTTT	TRBD2	TRBV10-3	TRBJ2-3	many
CASSLGLEREQFF	TGTGCCAGCAGTCTGGGACTTGAGCGTGAGCAGTTCTTC	.	TRBV12-3/TRBV12-4	TRBJ2-1	many
CASSHAAGEYNEQFF	TGCGCCAGCAGCCACGCGGCGGGAGAGTATAATGAGCAGTTCTTC	TRBD2	TRBV5-1	TRBJ2-1	many
CASGPLLGATGELFF	TGTGCCAGCGGACCCTTACTAGGTGCCACCGGGGAGCTGTTTTTT	.	TRBV12-3/TRBV12-4	TRBJ2-2	many
CASSPSSSYNEQFF	TGTGCCAGCAGCCCTTCTAGCAGCTACAATGAGCAGTTCTTC	.	TRBV12-3/TRBV12-4	TRBJ2-1	many
CASSPNRGETQYF	TGTGCCAGCAGCCCCAATCGGGGAGAGACCCAGTACTTC	.	TRBV7-7	TRBJ2-5	.
CSVELYSTYEQYF	TGCAGCGTTGAACTCTATAGTACTTACGAGCAGTACTTC	.	TRBV29-1	TRBJ2-7	many
CASSLSDTPADTQYF	TGTGCCAGCAGTTTATCCGATACACCTGCAGATACGCAGTATTTT	.	TRBV28	TRBJ2-3	.
CASSRQEFTDTQYF	TGTGCCAGCAGTAGACAGGAATTCACAGATACGCAGTATTTT	.	TRBV28	TRBJ2-3	many
CASSYSKRDPKFF	TGTGCCAGCAGTTACTCGAAGCGAGACCCGAAGTTCTTC	.	TRBV6-6	TRBJ2-1	.
CASSPPGQGALEQFF	TGTGCCAGCTCACCACCGGGACAGGGGGCGTTGGAGCAGTTCTTC	TRBD1	TRBV18	TRBJ2-1	.
CASSQFRDPFSSVEKLFF	TGCGCCAGCAGCCAATTCCGGGACCCGTTTTCTTCGGTCGAAAAACTGTTTTTT	.	TRBV5-1	TRBJ1-4	.
CASSLRVSGGQVDEQFF	TGCGCCAGCAGCTTGAGGGTTAGCGGTGGGCAGGTGGATGAGCAGTTCTTC	.	TRBV5-1	TRBJ2-1	many
CASRISPGLSYNEQFF	TGCGCCAGCCGAATCTCACCGGGACTCTCCTACAATGAGCAGTTCTTC	.	TRBV5-1	TRBJ2-1	many
CSVATSGVYNEQFF	TGCAGCGTTGCCACTAGCGGGGTTTACAATGAGCAGTTCTTC	TRBD2	TRBV29-1	TRBJ2-1	few
CASSLDPSQETQYF	TGTGCCAGCAGCTTAGATCCTTCGCAAGAGACCCAGTACTTC	.	TRBV7-2	TRBJ2-5	few
CASRTDSRWYYNEQFF	TGTGCCAGCAGGACGGACTCCCGGTGGTATTACAATGAGCAGTTCTTC	.	TRBV27	TRBJ2-1	many
CASRPLAGGSYNEQYF	TGTGCCAGCAGACCCTTAGCGGGAGGTTCCTACAATGAGCAGTACTTC	TRBD2	TRBV12-3/TRBV12-4	TRBJ2-7	.
CSARDPARVSYNEQFF	TGCAGTGCTAGAGATCCGGCTAGAGTCTCCTACAATGAGCAGTTCTTC	.	TRBV20-1	TRBJ2-1	many
CSAIGTSGAGRQETQYF	TGCAGTGCTATAGGGACTAGCGGAGCTGGGCGACAAGAGACCCAGTACTTC	TRBD2	TRBV20-1	TRBJ2-5	.
CASSYSDRYYEQYF	TGTGCCAGCAGTTACTCGGACCGCTACTACGAGCAGTACTTC	.	TRBV6-5	TRBJ2-7	many
CASRAETQYF	TGTGCCAGCAGAGCAGAGACCCAGTACTTC	.	TRBV25-1	TRBJ2-5	few
CAISEPAGTSYNEQFF	TGTGCCATCAGTGAGCCCGCCGGGACTAGCTATAATGAGCAGTTCTTC	TRBD2	TRBV10-3	TRBJ2-1	few
CASSHSQQGLGYGYTF	TGTGCCAGCAGTCACTCTCAACAGGGGCTAGGCTATGGCTACACCTTC	TRBD1	TRBV12-3/TRBV12-4	TRBJ1-2	many
CASSYYPSNYGYTF	TGTGCCAGCAGCTATTACCCCTCTAACTATGGCTACACCTTC	.	TRBV12-3/TRBV12-4	TRBJ1-2	.
CASSLGQGAAYNEQFF	TGTGCCAGCAGCTTAGGGCAGGGGGCGGCGTACAATGAGCAGTTCTTC	TRBD1	TRBV7-8	TRBJ2-1	.
CSARTPDREQYF	TGCAGTGCCAGGACCCCAGATCGCGAGCAGTACTTC	.	TRBV20-1	TRBJ2-7	many
CASSDLAQRSSYNEQFF	TGTGCCAGCAGCGACCTAGCCCAAAGGAGCTCCTACAATGAGCAGTTCTTC	.	TRBV12-3/TRBV12-4	TRBJ2-1	.
CARATLSGNTIYF	TGCGCCAGGGCGACACTCTCTGGAAACACCATATATTTT	.	TRBV5-1	TRBJ1-3	.
CASNLGQGLDNEQFF	TGTGCCAGCAACTTAGGACAGGGATTAGACAATGAGCAGTTCTTC	TRBD1	TRBV12-3/TRBV12-4	TRBJ2-1	.